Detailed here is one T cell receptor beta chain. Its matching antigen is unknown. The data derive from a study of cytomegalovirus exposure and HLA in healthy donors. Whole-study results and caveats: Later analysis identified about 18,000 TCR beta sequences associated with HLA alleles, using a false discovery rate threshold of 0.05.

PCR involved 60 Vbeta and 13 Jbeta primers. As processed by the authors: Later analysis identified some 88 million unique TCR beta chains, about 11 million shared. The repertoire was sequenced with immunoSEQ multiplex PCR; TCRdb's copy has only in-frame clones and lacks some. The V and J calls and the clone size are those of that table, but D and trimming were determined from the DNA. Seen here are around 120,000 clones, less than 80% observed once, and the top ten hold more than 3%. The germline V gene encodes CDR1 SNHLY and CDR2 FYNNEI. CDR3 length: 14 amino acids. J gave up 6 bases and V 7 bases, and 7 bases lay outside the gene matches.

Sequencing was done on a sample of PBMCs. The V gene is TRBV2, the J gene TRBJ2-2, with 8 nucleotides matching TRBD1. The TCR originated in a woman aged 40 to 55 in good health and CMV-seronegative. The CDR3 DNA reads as TGTGCCAGCACGGACAGGGAAGACCCCGGGGAGCTGTTTTTT. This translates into CASTDREDPGELFF.